Detailed here is one T cell receptor beta chain. This CDR3 contains 15 residues. CDR1 MNHEY and CDR2 SMNVEV come from the germline V gene (reference sequence). Trimming removed 3 bases at V and 6 bases at J, with 14 bases between. The sample belongs to a study of blood T cell repertoires in COVID-19. Profiling relied on immunoSEQ multiplex PCR, and the TCRdb table lists in-frame clones only, not all of them. The table includes 300,000 to 350,000 clones, around 89% detected once. Input material: PBMCs or T cells enriched from blood (not recorded which). The clonotype originates from a young woman with acute COVID-19. This sequence joins TRBV27 and TRBJ2-2, with D possibly being TRBD2 (5 bases). In DNA, the CDR3 is TGTGCCAGCAGTTTTGATCGAGGGATCCCCGGGGAGCTGTTTTTT. Encoded protein: CASSFDRGIPGELFF.